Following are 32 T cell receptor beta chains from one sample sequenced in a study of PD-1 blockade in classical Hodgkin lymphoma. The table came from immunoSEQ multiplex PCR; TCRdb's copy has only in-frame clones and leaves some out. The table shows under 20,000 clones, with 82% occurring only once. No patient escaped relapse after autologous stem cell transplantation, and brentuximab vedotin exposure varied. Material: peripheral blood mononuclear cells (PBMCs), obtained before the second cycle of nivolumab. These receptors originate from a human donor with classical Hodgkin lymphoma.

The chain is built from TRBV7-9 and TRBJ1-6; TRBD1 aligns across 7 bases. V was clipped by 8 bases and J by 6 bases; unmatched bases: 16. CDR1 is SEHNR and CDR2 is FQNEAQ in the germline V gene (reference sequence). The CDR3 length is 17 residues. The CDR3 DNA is TGTGCCAGCCGCGACCAGGGGGGGGTTGCCCCTAATTCACCCCTCCACTTT. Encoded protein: CASRDQGGVAPNSPLHF.

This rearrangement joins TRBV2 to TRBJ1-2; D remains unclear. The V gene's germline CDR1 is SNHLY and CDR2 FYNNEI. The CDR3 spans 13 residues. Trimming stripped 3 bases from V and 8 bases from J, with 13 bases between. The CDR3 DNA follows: TGTGCCAGCAGTGACAACCCCCAGCGAGGCTACACCTTC. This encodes CASSDNPQRGYTF.

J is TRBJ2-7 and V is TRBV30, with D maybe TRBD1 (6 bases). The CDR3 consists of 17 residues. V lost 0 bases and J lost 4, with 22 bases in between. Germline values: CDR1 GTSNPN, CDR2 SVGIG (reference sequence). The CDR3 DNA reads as TGTGCCTGGAGTGTAAAGGACAGTCACTTAAGGGTTTACGAGCAGTACTTC. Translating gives CAWSVKDSHLRVYEQYF.

CDR3 amino acids: CASSQPTGGNKNIQYF. The CDR3 region has the DNA TGCGCCAGCAGCCAGCCCACAGGGGGGAACAAAAACATTCAGTACTTC. The chain has TRBV4-1 and TRBJ2-4; 8 positions agree with TRBD1. The CDR3 has 16 amino acids. CDR1 is MGHRA and CDR2 is YSYEKL in the germline V gene. Unmatched junction bases numbered 7, after V lost 3 bases and J lost 3 bases.

The CDR3 sequence is CASSPFEGGDTGELFF. DNA of the CDR3: TGTGCCAGCAGCCCCTTTGAGGGGGGGGACACCGGGGAGCTGTTTTTT. The V call is TRBV4-2, the J call TRBJ2-2; D is possibly TRBD2 (7 bases). The CDR3 sequence is 16 residues long. Germline assignment: CDR1 LGHNA and CDR2 YNFKEQ. V was clipped by 4 bases and J by 3 bases, with 15 bases between them.

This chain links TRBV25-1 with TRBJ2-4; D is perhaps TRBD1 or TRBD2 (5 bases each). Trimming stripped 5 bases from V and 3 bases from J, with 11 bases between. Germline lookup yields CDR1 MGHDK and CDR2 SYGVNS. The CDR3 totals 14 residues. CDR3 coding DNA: TGTGCCAGCAGTTCTGGGGGTGGCAAAAACATTCAGTACTTC. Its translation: CASSSGGGKNIQYF. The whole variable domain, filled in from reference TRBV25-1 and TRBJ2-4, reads EADIYQTPRYLVIGTGKKITLECSQTMGHDKMYWYQQDPGMELHLIHYSYGVNSTEKGDLSSESTVSRIRTEHFPLTLESARPSHTSQYLCASSSGGGKNIQYFGAGTRLSVL.

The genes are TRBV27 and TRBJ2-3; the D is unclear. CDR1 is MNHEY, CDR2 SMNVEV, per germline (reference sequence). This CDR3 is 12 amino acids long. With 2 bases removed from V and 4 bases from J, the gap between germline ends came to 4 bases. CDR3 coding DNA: TGTGCCAGCAGTTTACGTGCAGATACGCAGTATTTT. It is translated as CASSLRADTQYF.

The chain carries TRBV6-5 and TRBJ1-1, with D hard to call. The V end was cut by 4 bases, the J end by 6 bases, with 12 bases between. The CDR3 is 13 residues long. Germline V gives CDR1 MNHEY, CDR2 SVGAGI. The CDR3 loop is CASSSLIPPEAFF. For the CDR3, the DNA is TGTGCCAGCAGTTCCCTTATCCCCCCTGAAGCTTTCTTT.

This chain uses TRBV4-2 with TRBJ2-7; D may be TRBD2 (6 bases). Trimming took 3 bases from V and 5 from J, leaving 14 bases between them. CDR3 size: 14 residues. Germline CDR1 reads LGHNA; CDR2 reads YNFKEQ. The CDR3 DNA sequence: TGTGCCAGCAGCCAGGGGGAGGAGAGCAACGAGCAGTACTTC. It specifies CASSQGEESNEQYF.

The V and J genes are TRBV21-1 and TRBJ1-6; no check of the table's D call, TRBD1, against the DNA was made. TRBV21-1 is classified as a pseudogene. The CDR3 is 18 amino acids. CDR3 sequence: CASSKKGEDRGLKSPLHF. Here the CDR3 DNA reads TGTGCCAGCAGCAAAAAGGGAGAGGACAGGGGGCTCAAATCACCCCTCCACTTT.

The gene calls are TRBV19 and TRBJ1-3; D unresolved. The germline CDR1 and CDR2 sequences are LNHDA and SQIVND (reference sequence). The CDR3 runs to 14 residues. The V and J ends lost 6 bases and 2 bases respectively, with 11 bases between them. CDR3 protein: CASSLPGTGNTIYF. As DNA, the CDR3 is TGTGCCAGTAGCCTCCCCGGGACTGGAAACACCATATATTTT.

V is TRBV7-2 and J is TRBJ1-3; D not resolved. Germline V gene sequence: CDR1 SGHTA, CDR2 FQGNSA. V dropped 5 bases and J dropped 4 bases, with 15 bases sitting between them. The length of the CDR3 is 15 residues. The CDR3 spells CASSLMRFPGNTIYF. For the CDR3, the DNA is TGTGCCAGCAGCCTTATGCGGTTTCCGGGAAACACCATATATTTT.

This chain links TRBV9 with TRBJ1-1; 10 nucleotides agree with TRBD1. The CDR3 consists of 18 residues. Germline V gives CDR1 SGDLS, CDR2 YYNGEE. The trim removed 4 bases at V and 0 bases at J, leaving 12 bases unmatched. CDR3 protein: CASSPTPDRGLLNTEAFF. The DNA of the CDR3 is TGTGCCAGCAGCCCAACGCCTGACAGGGGGCTGTTGAACACTGAAGCTTTCTTT.

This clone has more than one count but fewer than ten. The CDR3 loop is CASSLRQDSGEQYF. Here the CDR3 DNA reads TGCGCCAGCAGCTTGAGGCAGGATAGTGGCGAGCAGTACTTC. The chain is built from TRBV5-1 and TRBJ2-7; the D is unclear. Germline V gives CDR1 SGHRS, CDR2 YFSETQ. V lost 1 base, J lost 6 bases, and 14 bases lay in between. This CDR3 has 14 residues.

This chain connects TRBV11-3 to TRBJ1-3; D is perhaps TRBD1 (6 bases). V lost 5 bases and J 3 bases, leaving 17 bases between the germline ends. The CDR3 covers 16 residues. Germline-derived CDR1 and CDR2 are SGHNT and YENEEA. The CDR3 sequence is CASSPGGTSHGNTIYF. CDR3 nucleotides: TGTGCCAGCAGCCCAGGTGGGACATCCCATGGAAACACCATATATTTT.

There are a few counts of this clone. CDR3 region: CASSYGQGNQPQHF. In DNA, the CDR3 is TGTGCCAGCAGTTACGGACAGGGGAACCAGCCCCAGCATTTT. The V gene is TRBV6-6, the J gene TRBJ1-5; 9 bases map to TRBD1. The V segment lost 2 bases and the J segment 7 bases; nucleotides outside the gene matches: 3. Looked up from germline, CDR1 is MNHNY and CDR2 is SVGAGI (reference sequence). The CDR3 is 14 amino acids.

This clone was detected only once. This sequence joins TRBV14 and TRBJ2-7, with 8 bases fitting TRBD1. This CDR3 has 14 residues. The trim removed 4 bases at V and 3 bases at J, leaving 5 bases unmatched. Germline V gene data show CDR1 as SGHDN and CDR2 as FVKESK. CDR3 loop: CASSPGTGIYEQYF. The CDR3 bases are TGTGCCAGCAGCCCCGGGACAGGTATCTACGAGCAGTACTTC.

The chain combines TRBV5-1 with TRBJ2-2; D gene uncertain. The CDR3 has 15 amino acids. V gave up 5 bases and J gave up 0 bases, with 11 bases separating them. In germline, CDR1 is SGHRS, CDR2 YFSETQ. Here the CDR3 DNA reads TGCGCCAGCAGGTCTAGGGCGGCGAACACCGGGGAGCTGTTTTTT. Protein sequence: CASRSRAANTGELFF.

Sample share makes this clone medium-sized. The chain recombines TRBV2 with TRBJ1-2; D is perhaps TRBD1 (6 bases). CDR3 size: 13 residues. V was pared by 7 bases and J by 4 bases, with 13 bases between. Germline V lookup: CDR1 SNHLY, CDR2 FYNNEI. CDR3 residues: CASMRDITYGYTF. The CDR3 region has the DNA TGTGCCAGCATGAGGGACATCACCTATGGCTACACCTTC.

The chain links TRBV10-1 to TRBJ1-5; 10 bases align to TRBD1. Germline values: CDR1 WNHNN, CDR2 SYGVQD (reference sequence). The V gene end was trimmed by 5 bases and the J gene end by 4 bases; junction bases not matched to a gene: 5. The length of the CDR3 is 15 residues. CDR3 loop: CASSFRTGGNQPQHF. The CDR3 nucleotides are TGCGCCAGCAGTTTCAGGACAGGGGGGAATCAGCCCCAGCATTTT.

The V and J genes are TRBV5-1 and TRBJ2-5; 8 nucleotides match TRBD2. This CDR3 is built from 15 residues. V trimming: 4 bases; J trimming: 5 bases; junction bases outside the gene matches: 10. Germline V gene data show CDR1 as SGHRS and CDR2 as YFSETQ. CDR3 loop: CASSPQVGGGETQYF. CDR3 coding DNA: TGCGCCAGCAGCCCCCAGGTTGGCGGGGGGGAGACCCAGTACTTC.

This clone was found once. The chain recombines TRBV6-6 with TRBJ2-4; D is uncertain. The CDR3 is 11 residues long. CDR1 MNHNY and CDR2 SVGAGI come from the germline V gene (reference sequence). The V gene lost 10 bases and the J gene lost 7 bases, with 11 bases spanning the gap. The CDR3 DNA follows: TGTGCCACCTGGCGAAAGAACATTCAGTACTTC. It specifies CATWRKNIQYF.

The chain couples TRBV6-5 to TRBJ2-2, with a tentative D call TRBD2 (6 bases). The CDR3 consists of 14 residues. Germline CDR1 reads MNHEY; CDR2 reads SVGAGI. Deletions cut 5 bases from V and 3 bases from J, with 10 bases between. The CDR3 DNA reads TGTGCCAGCAGTCCCCCGGGGGACACCGGGGAGCTGTTTTTT. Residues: CASSPPGDTGELFF.

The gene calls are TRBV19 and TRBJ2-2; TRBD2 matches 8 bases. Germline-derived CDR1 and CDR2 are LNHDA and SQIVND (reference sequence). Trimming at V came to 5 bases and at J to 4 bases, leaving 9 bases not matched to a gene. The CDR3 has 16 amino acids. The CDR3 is CASSREVAGLTGELFF. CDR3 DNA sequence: TGTGCCAGTAGTCGGGAAGTAGCGGGGCTCACCGGGGAGCTGTTTTTT.

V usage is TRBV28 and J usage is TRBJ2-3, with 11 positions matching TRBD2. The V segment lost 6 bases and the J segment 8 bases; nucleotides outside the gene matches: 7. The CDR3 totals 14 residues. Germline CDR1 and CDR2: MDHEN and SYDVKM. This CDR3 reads CASRISGGAGTQYF. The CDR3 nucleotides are TGTGCCAGCAGAATTAGCGGGGGGGCCGGTACGCAGTATTTT.

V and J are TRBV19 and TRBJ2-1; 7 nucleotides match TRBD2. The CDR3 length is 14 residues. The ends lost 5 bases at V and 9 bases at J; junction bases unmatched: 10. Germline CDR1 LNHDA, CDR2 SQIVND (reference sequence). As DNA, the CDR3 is TGTGCCAGTAGTCCACGTAGCGGGTGGGTTGAGCAGTTCTTC. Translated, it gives CASSPRSGWVEQFF.

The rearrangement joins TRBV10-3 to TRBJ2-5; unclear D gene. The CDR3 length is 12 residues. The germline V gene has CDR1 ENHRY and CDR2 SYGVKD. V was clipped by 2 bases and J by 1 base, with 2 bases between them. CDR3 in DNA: TGTGCCATCAGTGAGCCCCAAGAGACCCAGTACTTC. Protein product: CAISEPQETQYF.

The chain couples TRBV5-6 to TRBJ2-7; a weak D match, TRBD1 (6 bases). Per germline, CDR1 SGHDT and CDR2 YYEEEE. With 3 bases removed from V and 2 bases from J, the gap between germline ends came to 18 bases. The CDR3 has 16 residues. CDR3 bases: TGTGCCAGCAGCTCATTTAGAATGGACAGACCCTACGAGCAGTACTTC. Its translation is CASSSFRMDRPYEQYF.

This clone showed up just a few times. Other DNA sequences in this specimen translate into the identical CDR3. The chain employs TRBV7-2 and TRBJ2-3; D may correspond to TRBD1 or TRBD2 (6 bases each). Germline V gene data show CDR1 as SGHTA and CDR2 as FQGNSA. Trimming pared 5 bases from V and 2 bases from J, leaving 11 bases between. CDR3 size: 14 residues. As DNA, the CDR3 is TGTGCCAGCAGCCTAGGGGGGCACACAGATACGCAGTATTTT. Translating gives CASSLGGHTDTQYF.

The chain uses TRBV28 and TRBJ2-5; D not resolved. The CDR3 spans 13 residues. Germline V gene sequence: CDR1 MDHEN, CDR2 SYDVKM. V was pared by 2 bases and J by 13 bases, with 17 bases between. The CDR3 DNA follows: TGTGCCAGCAGTTTAGCCCCCCAGGCGCCGGCGTACTTC. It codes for CASSLAPQAPAYF.

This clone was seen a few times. The chain's CDR3 is CAWSVGLQGEKLFF. CDR3 sequence (DNA): TGTGCCTGGAGTGTAGGGTTACAGGGAGAAAAACTGTTTTTT. The rearrangement joins TRBV30 to TRBJ1-4; possibly TRBD1 for D (6 bases). Germline values: CDR1 GTSNPN, CDR2 SVGIG (reference sequence). V shed 0 bases and J shed 8 bases, with 13 bases lying between them. The CDR3 runs to 14 residues.

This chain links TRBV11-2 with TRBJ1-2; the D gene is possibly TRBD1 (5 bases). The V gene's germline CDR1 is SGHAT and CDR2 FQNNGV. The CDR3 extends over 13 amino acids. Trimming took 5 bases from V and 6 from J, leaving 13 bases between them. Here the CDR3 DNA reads TGTGCCAGCAGCCCGATCCGGGGGGATGGCTACACCTTC. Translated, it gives CASSPIRGDGYTF.